One and the same sample provided the 24 T cell receptor beta chains below, sequenced in a study of blood T cell repertoires in COVID-19. The protocol was immunoSEQ multiplex PCR, while the TCRdb copy is restricted to in-frame clones and leaves out a portion. This table has a few hundred thousand clones, about four fifths appearing once. The sample was PBMCs or T cells enriched from blood (not recorded which). Source of these receptors: a woman between 40 and 55 years old who had recovered from COVID-19.

The chain recombines TRBV5-1 with TRBJ1-1; tentatively, D is TRBD1 (6 bases). This CDR3 has 13 residues. V dropped 0 bases and J dropped 7 bases, with 10 bases sitting between them. Germline-derived CDR1 and CDR2 are SGHRS and YFSETQ. CDR3 residues: CASSLGYRDEAFF. The CDR3 nucleotides read TGCGCCAGCAGCTTGGGGTACAGGGATGAAGCTTTCTTT.

V usage is TRBV28 and J usage is TRBJ2-1; TRBD2 matches at 12 bases. The ends lost 4 bases at V and 4 bases at J; junction bases unmatched: 5. CDR1 is MDHEN, CDR2 SYDVKM, per germline. The CDR3 is made up of 16 amino acids. The CDR3 DNA is TGTGCCAGCAGTTCCCGACTAGCGGGGGTATACAATGAGCAGTTCTTC. Amino acid sequence: CASSSRLAGVYNEQFF.

This chain uses TRBV29-1 with TRBJ2-7, with 8 bases aligning to TRBD2. The J segment lost 7 bases and the V segment lost 0 bases, leaving 5 bases of the junction unmatched. The CDR3 length is 13 residues. The germline V gene encodes CDR1 SQVTM and CDR2 ANQGSEA. The chain's CDR3 is CSVEDRGGREQYF. CDR3 coding DNA: TGCAGCGTTGAAGATCGCGGGGGGAGAGAGCAGTACTTC.

The CDR3 sequence: CASSFTGGPTGELFF. In DNA form, the CDR3 reads TGTGCCAGCAGCTTTACCGGAGGACCCACCGGGGAGCTGTTTTTT. The chain has TRBV11-2 and TRBJ2-2; D is perhaps TRBD2 (5 bases). V was trimmed by 3 bases and J by 4 bases, leaving 12 bases between them. The CDR3 is made up of 15 amino acids. Germline lookup yields CDR1 SGHAT and CDR2 FQNNGV.

V and J are TRBV4-2 and TRBJ2-7; D remains unclear. Trimming cost V 4 bases and J 2 bases, with 12 bases left between them. Germline V gene data show CDR1 as LGHNA and CDR2 as YNFKEQ. CDR3 size: 14 residues. The CDR3 loop is CASSPGPRTYEQYF. For the CDR3, the DNA is TGTGCCAGCAGCCCTGGTCCTAGGACCTACGAGCAGTACTTC.

This clone was detected a few times. This chain joins TRBV5-1 and TRBJ1-1; TRBD1 might be the D (5 bases). Trimming removed 5 bases from V and 1 base from J, with 12 bases in between. CDR1 is SGHRS, CDR2 YFSETQ, per germline. This CDR3 is 14 amino acids long. The CDR3 here is CASSTGRENTEAFF. The CDR3 nucleotides are TGCGCCAGCAGTACGGGCAGGGAGAACACTGAAGCTTTCTTT.

V usage is TRBV9 and J usage is TRBJ2-1, with D maybe TRBD2 (6 bases). The CDR3 loop spans 15 amino acids. Trimming removed 0 bases at V and 6 bases at J, with 13 bases between. In germline, CDR1 is SGDLS, CDR2 YYNGEE. The CDR3 DNA is TGTGCCAGCAGCGTAGACGGGAGCCCAGGCAATGAGCAGTTCTTC. This encodes CASSVDGSPGNEQFF.

The chain has TRBV11-2 and TRBJ1-1; 7 bases map to TRBD1. Germline V lookup: CDR1 SGHAT, CDR2 FQNNGV. CDR3 size: 15 residues. Unmatched junction bases numbered 13, after V lost 5 bases and J lost 7 bases. Here the CDR3 DNA reads TGTGCCAGCAGCAAAAACAGACAGGGATTGGTTGAAGCTTTCTTT. Its translation is CASSKNRQGLVEAFF.

The CDR3 nucleotides are TGTGCCAGCAGATTGCCTCAGGGGGGCTACACCTTC. Protein: CASRLPQGGYTF. The V and J genes are TRBV5-5 and TRBJ1-2; weak D call: TRBD1 (6 bases). V lost 5 bases and J 8 bases, leaving 13 bases between the germline ends. The CDR3 has 12 residues. The germline V gene has CDR1 SGHKS and CDR2 YYEKEE (reference sequence).

This rearrangement joins TRBV6-5 to TRBJ1-5, with TRBD1 matching over 8 bases. The ends lost 4 bases at V and 7 bases at J; junction bases unmatched: 12. Germline V gives CDR1 MNHEY, CDR2 SVGAGI. The CDR3 is 16 amino acids. CDR3 sequence: CASSSLGQGGWQPQHF. CDR3 nucleotides: TGTGCCAGCAGTTCCCTTGGACAGGGTGGTTGGCAGCCCCAGCATTTT.

This chain uses TRBV19 with TRBJ1-5, with D unresolved. Trimming shortened V by 5 bases and J by 2 bases, and 16 bases separated the two germline ends. This CDR3 is built from 16 residues. Germline V gene lookup returns CDR1 LNHDA and CDR2 SQIVND (reference sequence). CDR3 loop: CASSFLMRGGNQPQHF. In DNA, the CDR3 is TGTGCCAGTAGTTTCCTCATGCGAGGCGGCAATCAGCCCCAGCATTTT.

The chain links TRBV11-2 to TRBJ2-1, with 9 nucleotides matching TRBD2. Germline trimming cut 4 bases from V and 4 bases from J; bases unmatched to any gene: 8. The CDR3 contains 16 residues. CDR1 is SGHAT and CDR2 is FQNNGV in the germline V gene. Here the CDR3 reads CASSWVAGVGYNEQFF. Written as DNA, the CDR3 is TGTGCCAGCAGCTGGGTAGCGGGAGTAGGATACAATGAGCAGTTCTTC.

The chain carries TRBV5-1 and TRBJ1-1, with a weak D call TRBD1 (5 bases). Germline V gene lookup returns CDR1 SGHRS and CDR2 YFSETQ. The CDR3 extends over 16 amino acids. Between the trimmed V and J ends, which lost 0 bases and 1 base, there was a span of 13 bases. CDR3 in DNA: TGCGCCAGCAGCTTGGGTCTCCAGGGCTGGAACACTGAAGCTTTCTTT. This encodes CASSLGLQGWNTEAFF. Using reference TRBV5-1 and TRBJ1-1 for the parts outside the CDR3, the full variable domain is KAGVTQTPRYLIKTRGQQVTLSCSPISGHRSVSWYQQTPGQGLQFLFEYFSETQRNKGNFPGRFSGRQFSNSRSEMNVSTLELGDSALYLCASSLGLQGWNTEAFFGQGTRLTVV.

DNA for the CDR3: TGTGCCAGCAGCTTGCGGGACAGGGCCTATGGCTACACCTTC. It translates to CASSLRDRAYGYTF. The J gene is TRBJ1-2, the V gene TRBV5-4; 9 bases align to TRBD1. From germline, CDR1 is SGHNT and CDR2 YYREEE (reference sequence). This CDR3 comprises 14 residues. The V gene end was trimmed by 1 base and the J gene end by 4 bases; junction bases not matched to a gene: 2.

The chain carries TRBV21-1 and TRBJ1-2; the table gives TRBD1 as D, unverified against the DNA. TRBV21-1 is classified as a pseudogene. The CDR3 has 18 residues. This CDR3 reads CASSKGWDRGTGNYGYTF. CDR3 nucleotides: TGTGCCAGCAGCAAAGGCTGGGACAGGGGGACCGGTAACTATGGCTACACCTTC.

The V call is TRBV7-2, the J call TRBJ2-1, with D tentatively TRBD2 (6 bases). There are 15 residues in the CDR3. With 5 bases removed from V and 2 bases from J, the gap between germline ends came to 13 bases. Per germline, CDR1 SGHTA and CDR2 FQGNSA. The CDR3 region has the DNA TGTGCCAGCAGCCTGGGACTCCCAGCCTACAATGAGCAGTTCTTC. Translated: CASSLGLPAYNEQFF.

This sequence joins TRBV29-1 and TRBJ1-1, with 9 nucleotides matching TRBD1. The V gene end was trimmed by 6 bases and the J gene end by 1 base; junction bases not matched to a gene: 9. Germline CDR1 and CDR2: SQVTM and ANQGSEA. This CDR3 is 15 amino acids long. The DNA of the CDR3 is TGCAGCGTCTCATACGGGACAGGGCGGAACACTGAAGCTTTCTTT. Amino acid sequence: CSVSYGTGRNTEAFF.

The chain couples TRBV7-3 to TRBJ2-3; 9 positions agree with TRBD2. Germline V gene lookup returns CDR1 SGHTA and CDR2 FQGTGA. Germline trimming cut 4 bases from V and 4 bases from J; bases unmatched to any gene: 9. The CDR3 totals 16 residues. CDR3 DNA: TGTGCCAGCAGCTCTACCCCGGGACTAGCTCCAGATACGCAGTATTTT. It codes for CASSSTPGLAPDTQYF.

The J gene is TRBJ2-5, the V gene TRBV14; TRBD1 might be the D (7 bases). The germline V gene encodes CDR1 SGHDN and CDR2 FVKESK. V was pared by 1 base and J by 6 bases, with 21 bases between. The CDR3 has 17 residues. The CDR3 region is CASSQGFGGGGFKTQYF. The CDR3 DNA reads as TGTGCCAGCAGCCAAGGGTTTGGAGGGGGCGGATTTAAGACCCAGTACTTC. Full variable domain (missing parts from reference TRBV14 and TRBJ2-5): EAGVTQFPSHSVIEKGQTVTLRCDPISGHDNLYWYRRVMGKEIKFLLHFVKESKQDESGMPNNRFLAERTGGTYSTLKVQPAELEDSGVYFCASSQGFGGGGFKTQYFGPGTRLLVL.

The rearrangement joins TRBV5-1 to TRBJ2-7; 7 bases align to TRBD2. With V trimmed by 4 bases and J by 4 bases, 5 bases remained unmatched. Germline V CDR1 and CDR2: SGHRS, YFSETQ. This CDR3 contains 13 residues. As DNA, the CDR3 is TGCGCCAGCAGCGTTTCGGGAGGTTACGAGCAGTACGTC. Amino acid sequence: CASSVSGGYEQYV.

This clone has only one observation. CDR3 in DNA: TGCGCCAGCAGCTTAAGGACAGGGGGCCCTGAAGCTTTCTTT. As protein: CASSLRTGGPEAFF. The chain uses TRBV5-1 and TRBJ1-1, with TRBD1 identical over 11 bases. This CDR3 is built from 14 residues. V lost 2 bases to trimming and J lost 6 bases; unmatched junction nucleotides: 3. Per germline, CDR1 SGHRS and CDR2 YFSETQ.

The V and J genes are TRBV5-1 and TRBJ2-7; D is possibly TRBD1 (6 bases). Germline assignment: CDR1 SGHRS and CDR2 YFSETQ. Trimming removed 0 bases at V and 3 bases at J, with 10 bases between. This CDR3 is built from 14 residues. The DNA of the CDR3 is TGCGCCAGCAGCTTGGACAGGGCCCACTACGAGCAGTACTTC. It is translated as CASSLDRAHYEQYF.

This rearrangement joins TRBV10-3 to TRBJ2-3, with a possible D match to TRBD2 (6 bases). Germline V lookup: CDR1 ENHRY, CDR2 SYGVKD. This CDR3 comprises 14 residues. Deletions cut 8 bases from V and 0 bases from J, with 12 bases between. This CDR3 reads CAIADSGSTDTQYF. CDR3 nucleotides: TGTGCCATCGCTGATAGCGGAAGCACAGATACGCAGTATTTT.

The rearrangement uses TRBV27 and TRBJ2-3; D may be TRBD1 (5 bases). Trimming took 3 bases from V and 2 from J, leaving 15 bases between them. Germline V gives CDR1 MNHEY, CDR2 SMNVEV (reference sequence). This CDR3 is built from 16 residues. CDR3 DNA sequence: TGTGCCAGCAGTTTCGCCCCTCTGGGGCCCACAGATACGCAGTATTTT. Amino acid sequence: CASSFAPLGPTDTQYF.